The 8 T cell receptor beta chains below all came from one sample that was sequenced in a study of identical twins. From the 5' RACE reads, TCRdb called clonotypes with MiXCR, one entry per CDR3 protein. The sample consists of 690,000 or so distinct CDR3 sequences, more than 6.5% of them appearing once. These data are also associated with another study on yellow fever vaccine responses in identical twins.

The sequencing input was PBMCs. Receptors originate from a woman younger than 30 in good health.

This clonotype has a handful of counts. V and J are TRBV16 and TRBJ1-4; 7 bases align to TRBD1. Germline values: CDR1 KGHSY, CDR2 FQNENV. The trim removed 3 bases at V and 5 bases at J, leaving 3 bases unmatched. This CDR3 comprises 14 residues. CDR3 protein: CASSQGQLNEKLFF. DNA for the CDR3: TGTGCCAGCAGCCAGGGACAGCTAAATGAAAAACTGTTTTTT.

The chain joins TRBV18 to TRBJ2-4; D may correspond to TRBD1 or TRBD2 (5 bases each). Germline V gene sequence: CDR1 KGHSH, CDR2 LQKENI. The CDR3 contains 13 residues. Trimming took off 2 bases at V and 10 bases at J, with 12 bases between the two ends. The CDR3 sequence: CASSPNGDGIQYF. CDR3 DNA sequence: TGTGCCAGCTCACCAAATGGGGACGGGATTCAGTACTTC.

The CDR3 loop reads CASRLTSGGSNEQFF. CDR3 nucleotides: TGTGCCAGCAGGCTGACTAGCGGGGGATCCAATGAGCAGTTCTTC. This chain joins TRBV2 and TRBJ2-1, with TRBD2 identical over 12 bases. Germline assignment: CDR1 SNHLY and CDR2 FYNNEI. CDR3 length: 15 amino acids. Trimming took 6 bases from V and 6 from J; bases not matched to a gene: 6.

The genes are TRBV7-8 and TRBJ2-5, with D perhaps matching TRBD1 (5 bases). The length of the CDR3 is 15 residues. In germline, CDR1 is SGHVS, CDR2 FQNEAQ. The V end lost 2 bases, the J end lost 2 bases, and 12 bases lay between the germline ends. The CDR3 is CASSLFQGLQETQYF. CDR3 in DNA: TGTGCCAGCAGCTTATTCCAGGGCTTGCAAGAGACCCAGTACTTC.

CDR3 protein: CASSSTEERYEQYF. CDR3 nucleotides: TGCGCCAGCAGCTCCACAGAGGAACGGTACGAGCAGTACTTC. The chain joins TRBV5-1 to TRBJ2-7; D not certain. Deletions cut 3 bases from V and 4 bases from J, with 14 bases between. The CDR3 loop spans 14 amino acids. Germline assignment: CDR1 SGHRS and CDR2 YFSETQ. Drawing the rest from reference TRBV5-1 and TRBJ2-7, the complete variable domain is KAGVTQTPRYLIKTRGQQVTLSCSPISGHRSVSWYQQTPGQGLQFLFEYFSETQRNKGNFPGRFSGRQFSNSRSEMNVSTLELGDSALYLCASSSTEERYEQYFGPGTRLTVT.

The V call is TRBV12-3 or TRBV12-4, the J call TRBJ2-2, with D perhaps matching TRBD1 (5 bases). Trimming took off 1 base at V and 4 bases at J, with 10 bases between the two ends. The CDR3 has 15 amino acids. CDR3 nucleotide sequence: TGTGCCAGCAGTTTAGGGTCAGGGATCACCGGGGAGCTGTTTTTT. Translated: CASSLGSGITGELFF.

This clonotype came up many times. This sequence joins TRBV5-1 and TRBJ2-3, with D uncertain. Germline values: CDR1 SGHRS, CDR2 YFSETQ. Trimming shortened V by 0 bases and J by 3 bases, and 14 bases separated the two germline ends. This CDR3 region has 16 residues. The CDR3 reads CASSLGQAGGTDTQYF. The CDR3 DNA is TGCGCCAGCAGCTTGGGGCAGGCTGGTGGAACAGATACGCAGTATTTT.

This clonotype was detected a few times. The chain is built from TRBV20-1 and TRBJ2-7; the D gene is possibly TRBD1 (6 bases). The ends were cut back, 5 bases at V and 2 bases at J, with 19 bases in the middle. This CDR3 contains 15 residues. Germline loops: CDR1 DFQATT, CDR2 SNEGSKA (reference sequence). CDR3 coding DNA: TGCAGTGCTCTCAGTTACGGGGACAAACCCTACGAGCAGTACTTC. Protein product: CSALSYGDKPYEQYF.